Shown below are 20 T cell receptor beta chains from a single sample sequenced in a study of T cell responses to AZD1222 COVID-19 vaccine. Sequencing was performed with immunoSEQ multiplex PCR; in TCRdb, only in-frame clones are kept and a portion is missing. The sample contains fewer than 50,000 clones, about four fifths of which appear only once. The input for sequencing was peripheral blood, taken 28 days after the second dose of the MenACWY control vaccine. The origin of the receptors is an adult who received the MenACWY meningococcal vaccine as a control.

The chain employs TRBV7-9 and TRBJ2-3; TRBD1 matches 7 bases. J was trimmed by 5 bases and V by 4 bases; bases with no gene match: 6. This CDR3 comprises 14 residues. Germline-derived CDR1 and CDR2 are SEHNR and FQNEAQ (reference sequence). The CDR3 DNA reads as TGTGCCAGCAGCTACGGGACAGCTGGAGATACGCAGTATTTT. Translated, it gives CASSYGTAGDTQYF.

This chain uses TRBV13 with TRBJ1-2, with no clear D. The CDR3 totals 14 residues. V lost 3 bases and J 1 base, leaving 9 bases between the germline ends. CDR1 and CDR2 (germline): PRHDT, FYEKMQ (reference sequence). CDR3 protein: CASSLSTDNYGYTF. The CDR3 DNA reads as TGTGCCAGCAGCTTGAGCACCGATAACTATGGCTACACCTTC. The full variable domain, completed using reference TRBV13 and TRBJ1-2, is AAGVIQSPRHLIKEKRETATLKCYPIPRHDTVYWYQQGPGQDPQFLISFYEKMQSDKGSIPDRFSAQQFSDYHSELNMSSLELGDSALYFCASSLSTDNYGYTFGSGTRLTVV.

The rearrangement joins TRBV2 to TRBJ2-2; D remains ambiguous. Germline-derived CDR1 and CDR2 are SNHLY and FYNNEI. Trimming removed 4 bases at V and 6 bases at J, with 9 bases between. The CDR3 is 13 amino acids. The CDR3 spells CASSVNDAGELFF. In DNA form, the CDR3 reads TGTGCCAGCAGTGTAAATGACGCCGGGGAGCTGTTTTTT. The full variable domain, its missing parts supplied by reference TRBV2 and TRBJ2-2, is EPEVTQTPSHQVTQMGQEVILRCVPISNHLYFYWYRQILGQKVEFLVSFYNNEISEKSEIFDDQFSVERPDGSNFTLKIRSTKLEDSAMYFCASSVNDAGELFFGEGSRLTVL.

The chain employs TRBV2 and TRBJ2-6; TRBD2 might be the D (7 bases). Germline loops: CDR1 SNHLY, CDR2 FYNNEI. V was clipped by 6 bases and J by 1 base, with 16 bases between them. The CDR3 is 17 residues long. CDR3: CASSARGAASGANVLTF. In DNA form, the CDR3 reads TGTGCCAGCAGCGCCCGGGGGGCGGCATCTGGGGCCAACGTCCTGACTTTC.

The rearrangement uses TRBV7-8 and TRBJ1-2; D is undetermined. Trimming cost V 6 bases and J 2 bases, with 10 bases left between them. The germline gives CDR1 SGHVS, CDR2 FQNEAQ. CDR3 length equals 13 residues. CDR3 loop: CASSTMGNYGYTF. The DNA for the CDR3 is TGTGCCAGCAGTACGATGGGGAACTATGGCTACACCTTC.

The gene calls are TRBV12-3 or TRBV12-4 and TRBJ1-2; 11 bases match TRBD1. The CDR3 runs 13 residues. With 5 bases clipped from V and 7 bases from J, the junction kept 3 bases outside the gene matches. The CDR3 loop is CASSRTGGGGYTF. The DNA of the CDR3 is TGTGCCAGCAGTCGGACAGGGGGCGGTGGCTACACCTTC.

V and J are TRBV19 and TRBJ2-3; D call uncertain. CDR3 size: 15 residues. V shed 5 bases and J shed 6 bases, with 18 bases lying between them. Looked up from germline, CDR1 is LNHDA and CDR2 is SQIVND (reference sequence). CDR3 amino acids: CASSGQDHRLDTQYF. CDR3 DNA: TGTGCCAGTAGTGGGCAGGACCACCGGTTGGATACGCAGTATTTT.

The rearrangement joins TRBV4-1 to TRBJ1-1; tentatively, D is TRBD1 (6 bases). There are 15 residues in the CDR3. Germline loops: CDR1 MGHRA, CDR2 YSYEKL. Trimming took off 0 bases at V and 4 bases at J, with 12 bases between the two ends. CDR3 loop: CASSQDGGFGTEAFF. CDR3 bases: TGCGCCAGCAGCCAAGATGGGGGCTTTGGCACTGAAGCTTTCTTT.

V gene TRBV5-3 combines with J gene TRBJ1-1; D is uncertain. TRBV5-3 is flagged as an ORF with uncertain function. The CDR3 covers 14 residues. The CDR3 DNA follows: TGTGGGCCCGCCGAGGGAGGGATTGACACTGAAGCTTTCTTT. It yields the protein CGPAEGGIDTEAFF.

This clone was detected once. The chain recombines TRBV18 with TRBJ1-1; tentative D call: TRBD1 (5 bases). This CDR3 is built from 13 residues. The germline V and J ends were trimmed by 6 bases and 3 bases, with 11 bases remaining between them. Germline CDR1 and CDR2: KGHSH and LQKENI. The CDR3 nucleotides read TGTGCCAGCTCCAACGGGGGGGACACTGAAGCTTTCTTT. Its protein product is CASSNGGDTEAFF.

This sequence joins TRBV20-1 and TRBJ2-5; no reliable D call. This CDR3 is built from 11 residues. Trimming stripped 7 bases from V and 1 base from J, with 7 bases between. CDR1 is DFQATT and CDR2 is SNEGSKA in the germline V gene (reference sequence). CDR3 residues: CSGSIQETQYF. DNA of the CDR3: TGCAGTGGTTCCATCCAAGAGACCCAGTACTTC.

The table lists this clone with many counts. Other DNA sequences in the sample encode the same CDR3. The CDR3 coding sequence is TGTGCCAGCGGGTTAGCGGGGACAGATACGCAGTATTTT. This gives the protein CASGLAGTDTQYF. This sequence joins TRBV2 and TRBJ2-3; 8 nucleotides line up with TRBD2. This CDR3 is built from 13 residues. The trim removed 8 bases at V and 3 bases at J, leaving 4 bases unmatched. From germline, CDR1 is SNHLY and CDR2 FYNNEI.

The DNA of the CDR3 is TGTGCCAGTAGTACCCCCAGACAGGGGGCGCGTGGGGAGCCCCAGCATTTT. Translation gives CASSTPRQGARGEPQHF. The V gene is TRBV19, the J gene TRBJ1-5; 10 nucleotides match TRBD1. This CDR3 region has 17 residues. V shed 4 bases, J shed 8 bases, and the junction held 14 bases outside the gene matches. Germline lookup yields CDR1 LNHDA and CDR2 SQIVND (reference sequence).

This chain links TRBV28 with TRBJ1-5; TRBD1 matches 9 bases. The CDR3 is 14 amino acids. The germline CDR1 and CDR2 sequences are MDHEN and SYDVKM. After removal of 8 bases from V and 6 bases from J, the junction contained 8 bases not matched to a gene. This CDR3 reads CASSLRDRVQPQHF. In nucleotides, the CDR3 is TGTGCCAGCTCCCTCCGGGACAGGGTTCAGCCCCAGCATTTT.

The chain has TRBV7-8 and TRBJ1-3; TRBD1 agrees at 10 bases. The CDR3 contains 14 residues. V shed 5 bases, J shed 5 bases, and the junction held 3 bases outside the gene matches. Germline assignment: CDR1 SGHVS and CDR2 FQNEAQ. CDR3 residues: CASSPGQGRNTIYF. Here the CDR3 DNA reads TGTGCCAGCAGCCCGGGACAGGGGCGAAACACCATATATTTT.

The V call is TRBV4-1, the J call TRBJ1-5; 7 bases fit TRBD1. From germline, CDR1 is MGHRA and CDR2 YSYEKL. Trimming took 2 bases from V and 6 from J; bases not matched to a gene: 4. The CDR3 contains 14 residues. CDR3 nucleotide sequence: TGCGCCAGCAGCCAACCGGACAGGTCTCAGCCCCAGCATTTT. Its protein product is CASSQPDRSQPQHF.

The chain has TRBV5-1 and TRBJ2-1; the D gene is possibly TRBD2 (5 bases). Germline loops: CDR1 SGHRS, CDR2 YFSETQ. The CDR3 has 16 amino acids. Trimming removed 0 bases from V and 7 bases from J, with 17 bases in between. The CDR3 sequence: CASSLDGRSAWNEQFF. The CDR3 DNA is TGCGCCAGCAGCTTGGATGGGAGATCTGCCTGGAATGAGCAGTTCTTC.

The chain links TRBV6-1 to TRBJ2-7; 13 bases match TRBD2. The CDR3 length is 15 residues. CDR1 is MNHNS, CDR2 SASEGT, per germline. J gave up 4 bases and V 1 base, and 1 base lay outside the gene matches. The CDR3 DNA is TGTGCCAGCAGTGAAGGGACTAGCGGGAGTTACGAGCAGTACTTC. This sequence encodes CASSEGTSGSYEQYF.

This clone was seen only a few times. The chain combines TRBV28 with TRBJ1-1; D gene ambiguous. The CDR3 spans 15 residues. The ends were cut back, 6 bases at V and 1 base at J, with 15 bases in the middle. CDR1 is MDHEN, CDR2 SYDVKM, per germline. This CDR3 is CASRKRGRENTEAFF. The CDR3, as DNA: TGTGCCAGCAGAAAAAGAGGACGGGAGAACACTGAAGCTTTCTTT.

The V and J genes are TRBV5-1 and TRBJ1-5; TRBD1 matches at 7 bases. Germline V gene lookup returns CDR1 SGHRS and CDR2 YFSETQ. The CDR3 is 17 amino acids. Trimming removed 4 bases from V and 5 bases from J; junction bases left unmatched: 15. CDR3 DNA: TGCGCCAGCAGCCTCCCCCGGAGACAGGGTAAGGATCAGCCCCAGCATTTT. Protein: CASSLPRRQGKDQPQHF.